This T cell receptor beta chain was obtained from a study of blood T cell repertoires in COVID-19. Study background: Both acute and convalescent COVID-19 samples were obtained from the United States, Italy and Spain. T cells, B-cell-depleted T cells, or PBMCs provided the cDNA or gDNA that served as material.

Per the study methods: Reference gene primer amplification gave nucleated cell count estimates. Profiling relied on immunoSEQ multiplex PCR, and the TCRdb table lists in-frame clones only, not all of them. V and J calls and clone size are those listed in that table; D and trimming were worked out from the DNA. The sample contains around 160,000 clones, 80% to 90% of which appear only once. This sequence originates from a human donor in a cohort sampled during active COVID-19. Specimen: peripheral blood.

CDR3 nucleotide sequence: TGTGCCACCAGTCCAGGGGGCACAGATACGCAGTATTTT. Amino acid sequence: CATSPGGTDTQYF. The chain couples TRBV15 to TRBJ2-3; TRBD1 is a possible D gene (6 bases). CDR3 length: 13 residues. V dropped 6 bases and J dropped 1 base, with 8 bases sitting between them. Germline lookup yields CDR1 LNHNV and CDR2 YYDKDF (reference sequence).